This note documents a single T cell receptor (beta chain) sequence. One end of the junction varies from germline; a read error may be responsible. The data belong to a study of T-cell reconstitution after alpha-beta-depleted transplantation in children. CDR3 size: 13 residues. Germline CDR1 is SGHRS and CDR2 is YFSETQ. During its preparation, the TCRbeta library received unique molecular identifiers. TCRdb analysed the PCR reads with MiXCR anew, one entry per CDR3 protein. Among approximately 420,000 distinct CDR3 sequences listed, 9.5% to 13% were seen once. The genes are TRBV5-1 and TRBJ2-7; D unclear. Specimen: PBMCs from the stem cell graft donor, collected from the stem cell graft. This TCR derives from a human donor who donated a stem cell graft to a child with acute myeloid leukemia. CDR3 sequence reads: CTSSLWAENEQYF. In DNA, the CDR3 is TGCACCAGCAGCTTGTGGGCAGAAAACGAGCAGTACTTC.